The 13 T cell receptor beta chains below all came from one sample that was sequenced in a study of blood T cells in healthy people across ages. PCR was performed a second time for about 7 to 12 cycles using a sample-barcoded 5' primer and a J-beta primer mix. TCRdb re-derived calls from the 5' RACE reads in MiXCR, one entry per CDR3 protein. The sample lists about 760,000 distinct CDR3 sequences, 20% to 30% seen once, with 9.4% in the top ten. The data also belong to a second study, concerning T cells of mothers and their children.

The specimen sequenced was blood. The source is a boy aged 10-17 years in good health.

The V and J genes are TRBV7-9 and TRBJ2-5; 8 positions agree with TRBD2. The CDR3 has 15 residues. V gave up 3 bases and J gave up 1 base; unmatched junction bases: 4. Germline V CDR1 and CDR2: SEHNR, FQNEAQ (reference sequence). CDR3 loop: CASSLYRGGQETQYF. CDR3 in DNA: TGTGCCAGCAGCTTGTATCGGGGGGGCCAAGAGACCCAGTACTTC.

The rearrangement uses TRBV7-9 and TRBJ1-4; possible D gene TRBD1, 5 bases. Germline loops: CDR1 SEHNR, CDR2 FQNEAQ (reference sequence). There are 13 residues in the CDR3. V was clipped by 8 bases and J by 4 bases, with 11 bases between them. As DNA, the CDR3 is TGTGCCAGCCGAGGGACTATTAATGAAAAACTGTTTTTT. Translated: CASRGTINEKLFF.

This clonotype was observed a few times. The J gene is TRBJ2-5, the V gene TRBV4-2, with 13 bases fitting TRBD2. The end of the DNA is better explained by TRBJ2-1, so the J call may be wrong. The V gene's germline CDR1 is LGHNA and CDR2 YNFKEQ. The CDR3 consists of 15 residues. The CDR3 DNA follows: TGTGCCAGCAGCCAAGAACTAGCGGGGGGGGATGAGCAGTTCTTC. This encodes CASSQELAGGDEQFF.

This clonotype was observed many times. V usage is TRBV29-1 and J usage is TRBJ2-5; 7 positions agree with TRBD1. Germline loops: CDR1 SQVTM, CDR2 ANQGSEA. V was clipped by 1 base and J by 2 bases; unmatched bases: 7. CDR3 length: 15 residues. The CDR3 region is CSVEGDRERQETQYF. In DNA, the CDR3 is TGCAGCGTTGAAGGTGACAGGGAGCGACAAGAGACCCAGTACTTC. The variable domain in full, completed from reference TRBV29-1 and TRBJ2-5, reads SAVISQKPSRDICQRGTSLTIQCQVDSQVTMMFWYRQQPGQSLTLIATANQGSEATYESGFVIDKFPISRPNLTFSTLTVSNMSPEDSSIYLCSVEGDRERQETQYFGPGTRLLVL.

This clonotype was seen more than once but under ten times. The chain has TRBV10-3 and TRBJ2-5, with 7 bases matching TRBD1. V lost 6 bases and J lost 0; bases outside the gene matches: 7. CDR1 ENHRY and CDR2 SYGVKD come from the germline V gene. The CDR3 totals 15 residues. CDR3: CAISTTGTDQETQYF. As DNA, the CDR3 is TGTGCCATCAGCACTACCGGGACAGACCAAGAGACCCAGTACTTC.

The J gene is TRBJ2-5, the V gene TRBV5-1; D is unclear. Near its end, the DNA agrees better with TRBJ2-7, so the J call may be wrong. This CDR3 contains 15 residues. Germline V gene data show CDR1 as SGHRS and CDR2 as YFSETQ. CDR3 nucleotides: TGCGCCAGCAGCCGAAACCCCCAGATCCTCTACGAGCAGTACTTC. It translates to CASSRNPQILYEQYF.

This sequence joins TRBV28 and TRBJ2-6; D unresolved. The CDR3 is 15 amino acids. Trimming took 5 bases from V and 0 from J, leaving 8 bases between them. In germline, CDR1 is MDHEN, CDR2 SYDVKM. CDR3 region: CASSGDLSGANVLTF. CDR3 in DNA: TGTGCCAGCAGTGGGGATCTCTCTGGGGCCAACGTCCTGACTTTC.

This clonotype came up a few times. The V and J genes are TRBV20-1 and TRBJ2-7; TRBD1 matches at 7 bases. V was clipped by 6 bases and J by 7 bases; unmatched bases: 12. Germline V gives CDR1 DFQATT, CDR2 SNEGSKA (reference sequence). This CDR3 comprises 13 residues. The CDR3 sequence: CSAWDSTVGEQYF. The CDR3 bases are TGCAGTGCATGGGACAGTACGGTGGGGGAGCAGTACTTC.

This rearrangement joins TRBV12-3 or TRBV12-4 to TRBJ2-3; 15 positions agree with TRBD2. CDR3 size: 16 residues. The J segment lost 10 bases and the V segment lost 5 bases, leaving 10 bases of the junction unmatched. CDR3 in amino acids: CASSPTGLAGGPPQYF. As DNA, the CDR3 is TGTGCCAGCAGTCCTACAGGACTAGCGGGGGGGCCGCCGCAGTATTTT.

This clonotype has just a few counts. In DNA, the CDR3 is TGTGCCAGCAGTCCACCGGGACAAGTACCGTTAGGGAGTGAAAAACTGTTTTTT. Residues: CASSPPGQVPLGSEKLFF. The V and J genes are TRBV6-6 and TRBJ1-4; maybe TRBD1 (6 bases). V dropped 5 bases and J dropped 7 bases, with 26 bases sitting between them. Germline CDR1 and CDR2: MNHNY and SVGAGI (reference sequence). This CDR3 comprises 18 residues.

This clonotype was counted only a few times. The chain carries TRBV27 and TRBJ2-7; TRBD2 aligns across 11 bases. CDR3 size: 14 residues. The germline V gene has CDR1 MNHEY and CDR2 SMNVEV (reference sequence). Losses at the gene ends were 6 bases for V and 1 base for J; bases not matched to a gene: 2. CDR3 nucleotides: TGTGCCAGCAGGGGGACTAGCGGATCCTACGAGCAGTACTTC. It encodes CASRGTSGSYEQYF.

This chain links TRBV6-5 with TRBJ2-5; D is unclear. Germline V gives CDR1 MNHEY, CDR2 SVGAGI. V shed 0 bases and J shed 11 bases, with 7 bases lying between them. The CDR3 loop spans 11 amino acids. The CDR3 DNA reads as TGTGCCAGCAGTTACTCATTGGAGCAGTACTTC. It yields the protein CASSYSLEQYF.

This clonotype occurred a few times. The chain recombines TRBV19 with TRBJ2-5; perhaps TRBD2 as D (5 bases). The closer fit of TRBJ2-7 to the DNA end suggests the J call may be wrong. The germline gives CDR1 LNHDA, CDR2 SQIVND (reference sequence). The CDR3 is 13 amino acids. CDR3 loop: CASSDDYSYEQYF. The CDR3 nucleotides read TGTGCCAGTAGTGATGACTACTCCTACGAGCAGTACTTC.